This T cell receptor (beta chain) was identified in a study of T cell repertoires in ileal Crohn's disease. Study-wide findings and caveats: Every patient over 26.8% clonality showed endoscopic recurrence. Sorted CD8 T cells held more high-frequency clones than CD4. Compared with non-smokers, active smokers at surgery showed more clonal expansions.

This CDR3 has 15 amino acids. The germline CDR1 and CDR2 sequences are SGHNT and YENEEA. V was pared by 3 bases and J by 7 bases, with 5 bases of the junction left unmatched. Each sample's TCRB immunosequencing used around 500 nanograms of biopsy DNA. Sequencing used immunoSEQ multiplex PCR; TCRdb keeps in-frame clones, though not all of them. The sample carries 3,000 to 4,000 clones, 75% to 85% recorded once. With respect to this clone: The antigen remains unidentified.

The TCR comes from an adult with Crohn's disease. This chain links TRBV11-3 with TRBJ2-2; 10 nucleotides line up with TRBD1. Source material: ileal tissue. This chain's CDR3 is CASSFLTGGIGELFF. CDR3 nucleotides: TGTGCCAGCAGCTTCTTGACAGGGGGCATCGGGGAGCTGTTTTTT.